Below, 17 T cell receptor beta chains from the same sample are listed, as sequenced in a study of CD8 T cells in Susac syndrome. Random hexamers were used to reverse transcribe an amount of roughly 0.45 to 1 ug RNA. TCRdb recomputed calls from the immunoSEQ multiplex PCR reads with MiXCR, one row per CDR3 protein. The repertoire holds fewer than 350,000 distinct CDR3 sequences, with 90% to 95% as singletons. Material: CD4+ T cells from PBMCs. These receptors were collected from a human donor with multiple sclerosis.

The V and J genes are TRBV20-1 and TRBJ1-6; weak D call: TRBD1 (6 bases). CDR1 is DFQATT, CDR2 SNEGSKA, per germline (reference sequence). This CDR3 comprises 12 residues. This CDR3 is CPARQDNSPLHF. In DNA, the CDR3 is TGCCCCGCCCGACAGGATAATTCACCCCTCCACTTT.

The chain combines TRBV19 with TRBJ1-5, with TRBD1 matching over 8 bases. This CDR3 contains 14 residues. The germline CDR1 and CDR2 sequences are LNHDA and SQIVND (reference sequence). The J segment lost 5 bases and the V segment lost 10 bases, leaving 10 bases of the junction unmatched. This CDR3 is CATSRDRRYQPQHF. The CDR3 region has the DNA TGTGCCACATCCCGGGACAGGAGGTATCAGCCCCAGCATTTT.

DNA of the CDR3: TGTGCCAGCAGCTCACAAGTGGGTGAGACCCAGTACTTC. This translates into CASSSQVGETQYF. The rearrangement links TRBV7-9 to TRBJ2-5; D is ambiguous. The CDR3 extends over 13 amino acids. Per the germline V gene, CDR1 is SEHNR and CDR2 is FQNEAQ (reference sequence). V was cut by 4 bases and J by 5 bases, with 11 bases left in between.

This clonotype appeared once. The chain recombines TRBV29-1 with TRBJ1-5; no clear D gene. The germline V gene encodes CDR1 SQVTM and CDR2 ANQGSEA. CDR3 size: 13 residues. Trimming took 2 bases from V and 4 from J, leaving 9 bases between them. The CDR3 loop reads CSVELGRNQPQHF. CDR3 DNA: TGCAGCGTTGAACTTGGGCGGAATCAGCCCCAGCATTTT. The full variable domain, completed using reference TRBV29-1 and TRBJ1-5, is SAVISQKPSRDICQRGTSLTIQCQVDSQVTMMFWYRQQPGQSLTLIATANQGSEATYESGFVIDKFPISRPNLTFSTLTVSNMSPEDSSIYLCSVELGRNQPQHFGDGTRLSIL.

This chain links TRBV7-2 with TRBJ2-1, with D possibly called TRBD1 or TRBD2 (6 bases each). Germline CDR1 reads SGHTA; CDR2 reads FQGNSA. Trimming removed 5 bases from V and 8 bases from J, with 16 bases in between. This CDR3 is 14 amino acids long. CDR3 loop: CASSQVLGGHEQFF. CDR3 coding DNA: TGTGCCAGCAGCCAAGTTCTAGGGGGGCATGAGCAGTTCTTC.

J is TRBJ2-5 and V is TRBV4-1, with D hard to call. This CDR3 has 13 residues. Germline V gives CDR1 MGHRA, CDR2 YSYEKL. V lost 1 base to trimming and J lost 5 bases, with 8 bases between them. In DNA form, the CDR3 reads TGCGCCAGCAGCCAAGTCGGGTTCGAGACCCAGTACTTC. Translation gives CASSQVGFETQYF.

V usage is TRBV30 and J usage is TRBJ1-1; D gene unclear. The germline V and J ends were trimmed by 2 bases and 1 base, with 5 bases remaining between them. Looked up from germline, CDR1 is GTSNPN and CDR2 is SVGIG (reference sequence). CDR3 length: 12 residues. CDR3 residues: CAWSLRNTEAFF. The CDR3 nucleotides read TGTGCCTGGAGTTTGAGGAACACTGAAGCTTTCTTT.

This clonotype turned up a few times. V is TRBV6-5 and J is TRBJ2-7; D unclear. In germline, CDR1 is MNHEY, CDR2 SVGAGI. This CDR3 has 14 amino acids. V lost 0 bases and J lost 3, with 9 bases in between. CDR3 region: CASSYSGRGYEQYF. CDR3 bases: TGTGCCAGCAGTTACTCCGGCAGAGGCTACGAGCAGTACTTC.

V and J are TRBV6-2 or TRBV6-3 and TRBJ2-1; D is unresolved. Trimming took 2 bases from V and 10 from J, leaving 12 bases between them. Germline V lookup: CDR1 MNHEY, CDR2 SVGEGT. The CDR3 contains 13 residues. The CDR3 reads CASSYTTRAEQFF. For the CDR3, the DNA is TGTGCCAGCAGTTACACGACCAGAGCGGAGCAGTTCTTC.

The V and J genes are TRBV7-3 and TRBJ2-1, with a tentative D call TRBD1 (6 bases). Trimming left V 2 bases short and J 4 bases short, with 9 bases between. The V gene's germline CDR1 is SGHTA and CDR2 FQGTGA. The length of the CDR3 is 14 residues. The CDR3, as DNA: TGTGCCAGCAGCTTAGGGACAAATTACAATGAGCAGTTCTTC. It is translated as CASSLGTNYNEQFF. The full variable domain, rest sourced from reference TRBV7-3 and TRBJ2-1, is GAGVSQTPSNKVTEKGKYVELRCDPISGHTALYWYRQSLGQGPEFLIYFQGTGAADDSGLPNDRFFAVRPEGSVSTLKIQRTERGDSAVYLCASSLGTNYNEQFFGPGTRLTVL.

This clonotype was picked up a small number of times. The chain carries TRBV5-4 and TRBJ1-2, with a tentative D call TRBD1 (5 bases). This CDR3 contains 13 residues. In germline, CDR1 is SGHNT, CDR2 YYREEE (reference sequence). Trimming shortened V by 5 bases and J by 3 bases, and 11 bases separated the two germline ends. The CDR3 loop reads CASSSQGYYGYTF. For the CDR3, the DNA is TGTGCCAGCAGTTCCCAGGGATACTATGGCTACACCTTC.

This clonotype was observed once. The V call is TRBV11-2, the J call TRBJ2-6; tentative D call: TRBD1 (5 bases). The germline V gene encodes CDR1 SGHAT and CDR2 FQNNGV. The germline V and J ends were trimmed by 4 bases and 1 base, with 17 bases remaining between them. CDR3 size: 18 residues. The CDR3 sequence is CASSSRGISSSGANVLTF. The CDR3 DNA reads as TGTGCCAGCAGCTCAAGGGGTATCTCCTCATCTGGGGCCAACGTCCTGACTTTC. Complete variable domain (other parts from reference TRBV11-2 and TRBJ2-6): EAGVAQSPRYKIIEKRQSVAFWCNPISGHATLYWYQQILGQGPKLLIQFQNNGVVDDSQLPKDRFSAERLKGVDSTLKIQPAKLEDSAVYLCASSSRGISSSGANVLTFGAGSRLTVL.

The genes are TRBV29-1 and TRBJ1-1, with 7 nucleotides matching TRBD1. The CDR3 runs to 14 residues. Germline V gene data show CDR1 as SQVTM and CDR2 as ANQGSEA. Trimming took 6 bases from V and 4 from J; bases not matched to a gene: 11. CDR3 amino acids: CSVPRTGGVTEAFF. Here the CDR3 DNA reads TGCAGCGTCCCCCGGACAGGAGGAGTCACTGAAGCTTTCTTT.

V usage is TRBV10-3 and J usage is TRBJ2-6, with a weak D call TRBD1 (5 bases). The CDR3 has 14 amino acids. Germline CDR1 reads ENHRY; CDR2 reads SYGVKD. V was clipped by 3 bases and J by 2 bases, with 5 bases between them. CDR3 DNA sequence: TGTGCCATCAGTGAAGGGGCTGGGGCCAACGTCCTGACTTTC. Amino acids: CAISEGAGANVLTF.

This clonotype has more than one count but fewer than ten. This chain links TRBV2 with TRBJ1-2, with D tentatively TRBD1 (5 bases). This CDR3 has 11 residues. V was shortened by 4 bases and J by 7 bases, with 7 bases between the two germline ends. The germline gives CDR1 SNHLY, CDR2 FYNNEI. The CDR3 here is CASSAGGGYTF. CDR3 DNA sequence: TGTGCCAGCAGTGCCGGGGGTGGCTACACCTTC.

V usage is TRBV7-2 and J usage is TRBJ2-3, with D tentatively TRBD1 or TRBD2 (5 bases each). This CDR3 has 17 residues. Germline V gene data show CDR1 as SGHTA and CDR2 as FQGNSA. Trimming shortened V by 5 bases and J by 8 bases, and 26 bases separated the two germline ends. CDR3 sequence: CASSRAPVTSLGGTQYF. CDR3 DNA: TGTGCCAGCAGCCGCGCCCCGGTTACTTCCCTTGGGGGTACGCAGTATTTT.

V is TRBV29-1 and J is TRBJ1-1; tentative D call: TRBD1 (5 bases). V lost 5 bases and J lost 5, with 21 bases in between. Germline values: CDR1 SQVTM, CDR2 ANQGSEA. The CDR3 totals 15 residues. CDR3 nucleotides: TGCAGCGTTAGTTTTGGGGCCCTTGGGGGTACTGAAGCTTTCTTT. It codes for CSVSFGALGGTEAFF.